Following are 19 T cell receptor beta chains from one sample sequenced in a study of CD8+ T cells in alopecia areata. In each case, RNA was isolated and then reverse transcribed into cDNA as the sequencing template. Profiled with immunoSEQ multiplex PCR; TCRdb holds only in-frame clones, not every one. Of 93,000 or so clones in the sample, roughly 50% were seen once. Input material: CD4+ T cells sorted from blood. Receptor source: a human donor in good health.

The chain carries TRBV5-6 and TRBJ2-2, with TRBD1 identical over 8 bases. The germline V gene has CDR1 SGHDT and CDR2 YYEEEE. The CDR3 contains 17 residues. After removal of 4 bases from V and 7 bases from J, the junction contained 15 bases not matched to a gene. The CDR3 region has the DNA TGTGCCAGCAGCCTCCTTGGGCAGGGGGCGCACCACGGGGAGCTGTTTTTT. This sequence encodes CASSLLGQGAHHGELFF. Drawing the rest from reference TRBV5-6 and TRBJ2-2, the complete variable domain is DAGVTQSPTHLIKTRGQQVTLRCSPKSGHDTVSWYQQALGQGPQFIFQYYEEEERQRGNFPDRFSGHQFPNYSSELNVNALLLGDSALYLCASSLLGQGAHHGELFFGEGSRLTVL.

The gene calls are TRBV5-1 and TRBJ2-1; 10 nucleotides align to TRBD1. CDR1 SGHRS and CDR2 YFSETQ come from the germline V gene. The CDR3 extends over 16 amino acids. V trimming: 4 bases; J trimming: 5 bases; junction bases outside the gene matches: 9. The CDR3 here is CASSIRPGQGHNEQFF. For the CDR3, the DNA is TGCGCCAGCAGCATACGACCGGGACAGGGGCACAATGAGCAGTTCTTC.

This clone was counted a few times. The rearrangement joins TRBV4-1 to TRBJ2-7, with D perhaps assigned TRBD1 or TRBD2 (6 bases each). Trimming stripped 0 bases from V and 3 bases from J, with 12 bases between. Germline V gene sequence: CDR1 MGHRA, CDR2 YSYEKL. The CDR3 covers 15 residues. The DNA for the CDR3 is TGCGCCAGCAGCCAAGAGGAGGGGGGAAGCTACGAGCAGTACTTC. The encoded protein is CASSQEEGGSYEQYF.

The rearrangement uses TRBV6-6 and TRBJ1-6; 7 positions match TRBD1. Germline lookup yields CDR1 MNHNY and CDR2 SVGAGI (reference sequence). Unmatched junction bases numbered 8, after V lost 5 bases and J lost 7 bases. The CDR3 covers 15 residues. CDR3 DNA sequence: TGTGCCAGCAGTCCTCCGGGACAGATGAATTCACCCCTCCACTTT. This codes for CASSPPGQMNSPLHF.

The CDR3 region has the DNA TGTGCCAGCCAGGTAGGGACGGTGAACACTGAAGCTTTCTTT. Protein sequence: CASQVGTVNTEAFF. The chain joins TRBV28 to TRBJ1-1; D may be TRBD1 (5 bases). The CDR3 length is 14 residues. V lost 8 bases and J 0 bases, leaving 13 bases between the germline ends. The V gene's germline CDR1 is MDHEN and CDR2 SYDVKM.

The chain links TRBV29-1 to TRBJ2-5; tentatively, D is TRBD1 (5 bases). The V end was cut by 7 bases, the J end by 5 bases, with 11 bases between. The germline V gene encodes CDR1 SQVTM and CDR2 ANQGSEA. CDR3 length: 11 residues. The CDR3 region is CSAGHGETQYF. Written as DNA, the CDR3 is TGCAGCGCCGGACACGGGGAGACCCAGTACTTC.

This clone occurred a few times. The chain is built from TRBV29-1 and TRBJ2-5; D may be TRBD2 (7 bases). This CDR3 is 14 amino acids long. The germline CDR1 and CDR2 sequences are SQVTM and ANQGSEA. V lost 4 bases and J 1 base, leaving 13 bases between the germline ends. CDR3 sequence reads: CSVGRGPTQETQYF. The CDR3 DNA is TGCAGCGTTGGGCGGGGGCCAACCCAAGAGACCCAGTACTTC.

The chain combines TRBV29-1 with TRBJ2-5; TRBD2 matches at 8 bases. V was pared by 3 bases and J by 4 bases, with 1 base of the junction left unmatched. Germline V CDR1 and CDR2: SQVTM, ANQGSEA. The CDR3 covers 12 residues. The CDR3 here is CSVDAGGETQYF. CDR3 coding DNA: TGCAGCGTTGACGCGGGGGGAGAGACCCAGTACTTC.

In its sample, this clone was seen once. The chain combines TRBV25-1 with TRBJ2-1; 13 bases fit TRBD2. The V segment lost 4 bases and the J segment 5 bases; nucleotides outside the gene matches: 5. CDR1 and CDR2 (germline): MGHDK, SYGVNS. The CDR3 covers 16 residues. CDR3 sequence (DNA): TGTGCCAGCAGTGGATCGGGACTAGCGGGGCACAATGAGCAGTTCTTC. Protein product: CASSGSGLAGHNEQFF.

The chain employs TRBV10-3 and TRBJ2-7, with 11 bases that match TRBD1. Per the germline V gene, CDR1 is ENHRY and CDR2 is SYGVKD. V shed 11 bases, J shed 1 base, and the junction held 7 bases outside the gene matches. The CDR3 spans 14 residues. In nucleotides, the CDR3 is TGTGCCGCCAGAGGGGACAGGGGGTCCTACGAGCAGTACTTC. It is translated as CAARGDRGSYEQYF.

This clone was recorded a few times. The J gene is TRBJ2-1, the V gene TRBV7-2; D perhaps matches TRBD1 (6 bases). This CDR3 is built from 16 residues. The germline gives CDR1 SGHTA, CDR2 FQGNSA. Trimming took 2 bases from V and 4 from J, leaving 15 bases between them. The CDR3 protein is CASSLLGRGDYNEQFF. For the CDR3, the DNA is TGTGCCAGCAGCTTATTAGGCAGGGGCGATTACAATGAGCAGTTCTTC.

The chain carries TRBV6-1 and TRBJ2-4, with D perhaps matching TRBD1 (5 bases). The V gene's germline CDR1 is MNHNS and CDR2 SASEGT. V lost 4 bases to trimming and J lost 1 base, with 11 bases between them. CDR3 length: 15 residues. CDR3 sequence: CASSGGEAAKNIQYF. In DNA form, the CDR3 reads TGTGCCAGCAGTGGGGGCGAGGCGGCCAAAAACATTCAGTACTTC.

This chain links TRBV18 with TRBJ1-2; D ambiguous. V was pared by 3 bases and J by 8 bases, with 16 bases between. CDR1 and CDR2 (germline): KGHSH, LQKENI. This CDR3 is built from 14 residues. CDR3 sequence: CASSPSGPSGGYTF. The CDR3 DNA reads TGTGCCAGCTCACCTTCCGGGCCCTCGGGAGGCTACACCTTC.

This clone was seen only a few times. V and J are TRBV6-5 and TRBJ1-6; D may be TRBD1 (5 bases). The CDR3 has 15 residues. Germline V gives CDR1 MNHEY, CDR2 SVGAGI. The ends were cut back, 5 bases at V and 7 bases at J, with 15 bases in the middle. The CDR3 loop reads CASSLGTKGNSPLHF. As DNA, the CDR3 is TGTGCCAGCAGTCTCGGGACTAAAGGAAATTCACCCCTCCACTTT.

V and J are TRBV30 and TRBJ1-6; maybe TRBD1 (5 bases). The length of the CDR3 is 15 residues. Looked up from germline, CDR1 is GTSNPN and CDR2 is SVGIG (reference sequence). V was cut by 2 bases and J by 2 bases, with 10 bases left in between. CDR3 sequence reads: CAWSPSRAYNSPLHF. In nucleotides, the CDR3 is TGTGCCTGGAGTCCCAGCAGGGCCTATAATTCACCCCTCCACTTT.

The count of this clone is one. The V gene is TRBV4-3, the J gene TRBJ1-2; maybe TRBD1 (6 bases). V was cut by 4 bases and J by 4 bases, with 13 bases left in between. Germline CDR1 LGHNA, CDR2 YSLEER. The CDR3 runs 14 residues. CDR3 DNA: TGCGCCAGCAGCCGGGACGGGGGGCCCTATGGCTACACCTTC. Translated: CASSRDGGPYGYTF.

In DNA, the CDR3 is TGCGCCAGCAGTCCGCCAGGGCAAAACAGGGGGCGTTGGGTTGACGGCACAGATACGCAGTATTTT. Translation: CASSPPGQNRGRWVDGTDTQYF. The chain uses TRBV23-1 and TRBJ2-3, with TRBD1 matching 9 bases. TRBV23-1 is an open reading frame, and its role is uncertain. This CDR3 region has 22 residues. Trimming removed 4 bases from V and 1 base from J; junction bases left unmatched: 24.

This clone was observed a handful of times. The chain recombines TRBV19 with TRBJ2-4, with D perhaps assigned TRBD1 or TRBD2 (5 bases each). Trimming left V 6 bases short and J 0 bases short, with 15 bases between. The CDR3 is 16 amino acids. The germline V gene encodes CDR1 LNHDA and CDR2 SQIVND (reference sequence). Here the CDR3 reads CASRDPGRLAKNIQYF. The CDR3 DNA follows: TGTGCCAGTAGAGATCCGGGACGTCTAGCCAAAAACATTCAGTACTTC. Filled out from reference TRBV19 and TRBJ2-4, the complete variable domain reads DGGITQSPKYLFRKEGQNVTLSCEQNLNHDAMYWYRQDPGQGLRLIYYSQIVNDFQKGDIAEGYSVSREKKESFPLTVTSAQKNPTAFYLCASRDPGRLAKNIQYFGAGTRLSVL.

Worth noting for this clone: The same CDR3 is also encoded by other DNA sequences in this sample. V usage is TRBV6-5 and J usage is TRBJ1-5; unclear D gene. This CDR3 is built from 13 residues. Germline V gives CDR1 MNHEY, CDR2 SVGAGI. Trimming shortened V by 2 bases and J by 3 bases, and 5 bases separated the two germline ends. CDR3 loop: CASSYGVNQPQHF. The CDR3 nucleotides read TGTGCCAGCAGTTACGGAGTCAATCAGCCCCAGCATTTT.